This entry is about one TCR beta chain. This clonotype was recorded many times. Its recognized antigen is unknown. No base quality information exists; no much larger clone differs at one position. The CDR3 holds 15 amino acids from the cysteine to the phenylalanine. The kept DNA is CDR3 alone, 45 bases in frame from the first base. CDR1 and CDR2 (SGHRS, YFSETQ) derive from the germline V gene. V loses 0 bases, J loses 5 bases, and the germline ends lie 13 bases apart. The sample originates from a study of T-cell reconstitution after alpha-beta-depleted transplantation in children (dated by TCRdb to the mid-2010s). At the level of the whole study: T-cell immune reconstitution after TCRalphabeta/CD19-depleted allogeneic hematopoietic cell transplantation in children was quantitatively tracked in the study by means of TCR repertoire profiling.

Receptors were amplified or captured by PCR. Sequencing used an Illumina HiSeq 2500. To normalize quantification of the TCRbeta repertoire, the TCR libraries were built with molecular barcoding that relied on unique molecular identifiers. TCRdb itself trimmed the public reads at Q25 with fastp, ran MiXCR and retained productive beta chains. Each entry is one CDR3 protein sequence, shown with its most common DNA and genes. For this sample the table gives over 150,000 distinct CDR3 sequences, of which approximately 6.9% were detected only once. The ten largest account for just over 5.5% of the sample. The treatment or condition tag for this specimen amounts to: allogeneic hematopoietic cell transplantation with graft depleted of TCRalphabeta T cells and CD19 B cells. TCRalphabeta/CD19-depleted allogeneic hematopoietic cell grafts were given to the transplant recipients, all of whom were children. What the study reported, not specific to this receptor: Apparently early alphabetaT-cell count recovery about two months after transplant reportedly relied on only several hundred rapidly expanded clones derived from non-depleted graft cells. Over subsequent months, a decline in hyperexpanded clone frequencies was noted, and after one year, T-cell counts and TCRbeta diversity were mostly ascribed to newly produced T cells. In some patients, the high TCRbeta diversity seen at day 60 was put down to recipient T cells and intrathymic progenitors that had survived conditioning.

The specimen comprised PBMCs, sampled before TCRalphabeta/CD19-depleted stem cell transplant. The rearrangement joined TRBV5-1 to TRBJ2-3; the D gene could be TRBD1 or TRBD2, each one agreeing over 6 bases. The origin of this receptor is a boy aged 2 to 10 with acute lymphoblastic leukemia, due to receive a stem cell transplant. The CDR3 in this case is CASSLAGARLDTQYF. The nucleotides read TGCGCCAGCAGCTTGGCGGGGGCCCGGCTAGATACGCAGTATTTT.